This T cell receptor beta chain was profiled in a study of T cells after yellow fever vaccination (dated by TCRdb to about 2019). In the study overall: The SMART-Seq v4 Ultra Low Input RNA kit was used to prepare libraries from fractions with low cell numbers. Bulk TCR alpha and beta repertoires were sequenced longitudinally to track T-cell clones before and after primary and booster YFV17D yellow fever vaccination. Blood was drawn at multiple timepoints before and after primary and secondary immunization, with bulk PBMC replicates and cell subsets isolated. Two healthy male donors, one aged 18 to 30 and one aged 30 to 40 years, were included in the cohort.

To note about this clonotype: This clone's antigen is unknown. Per-base quality was not reported, and no clone a single base away is much larger than it.

From V the trimming removes 1 base and from J it removes 3 bases, while the gene matches leave 8 bases of the junction unaccounted for. There are 16 amino acids in the CDR3, from cysteine to phenylalanine inclusive. Only CDR3 DNA remains: 48 bases, in frame from the first base. The CDR1 and CDR2 encoded by the germline V gene are MGHRA and YSYEKL. Overall study outcomes, separate from this receptor: A small share of clonotypes occurred in both CD4 and CD8 compartments, likely arising from convergent recombination. Computational filtering was required because FACS-sorted repertoires could contain abundant contaminating clonotypes from the bulk population. After the booster, most of the clones that had expanded following primary vaccination were detected again (about 95% of CD4 and roughly 90% of CD8), which suggests that memory was broadly maintained. Because the study included only a couple of donors, the extent to which the findings can be generalized is limited. Compared with the primary T-cell response, the secondary T-cell response was weaker but faster, peaking on day 5 rather than day 15.

This sample's treatment or condition label indicates: live attenuated yellow fever vaccine strain. A standard Ficoll-Paque protocol was used to isolate PBMCs from peripheral blood. CD4 and CD8 T-cell fractions were isolated with Dynabeads CD4 and CD8 positive selection kits. TriZol was used to extract RNA from bulk PBMCs, from CD4 and CD8 fractions, and from dextramer-positive and dextramer-negative fractions. Sequencing instrument: Illumina NovaSeq 6000. TCR cDNA was synthesized by 5'RACE template switching, which introduced a universal primer site and unique molecular identifiers. Priming for cDNA synthesis came from both the TCR alpha and TCR beta constant segments. Library amplification involved two PCR steps, and the second step added sample barcodes and sequencing adapters. Libraries were sequenced on Illumina HiSeq 2500 (2x100 bp) or NovaSeq (2x150 bp). As for the authors' bioinformatics: MIGEC handled demultiplexing of reads and collapsing into UMI consensus sequences, while MiXCR performed V(D)J alignment. Clonotypes responding to the vaccine were identified with edgeR on replicate PBMC samples, with the criteria of FDR below 0.01 and a log2 fold change above 5 up to day 15. Each bulk clonotype was labeled CD4 or CD8 based on which sequenced repertoire, CD4 or CD8, contained the clonotype at higher abundance. The public reads were reanalyzed by TCRdb: fastp trimming at Q25, MiXCR alignment, in-frame beta chains only. Rows with a matching CDR3 protein are joined into one entry that keeps the most common DNA and genes. The V and J calls and clone size are TCRdb's, not the authors'. Here the sample has 300,000 to 400,000 distinct CDR3 sequences; about 12% occur a single time. Of the sample, 2.5% to 4% falls within the top ten clones.

The sequence is built from TRBV4-1 and TRBJ2-7, and 8 junction bases match TRBD1. The TCR originated in a man aged 18 to 30 who received the YFV17D yellow fever vaccine. The source material was CD4+ T cells sorted from PBMCs, sampled 15 days after the yellow fever booster vaccination. The nucleotides read TGCGCCAGCAGCCAAGTATTCCGGGACAGGAACTACGAGCAGTACTTC. Its amino acids are CASSQVFRDRNYEQYF.